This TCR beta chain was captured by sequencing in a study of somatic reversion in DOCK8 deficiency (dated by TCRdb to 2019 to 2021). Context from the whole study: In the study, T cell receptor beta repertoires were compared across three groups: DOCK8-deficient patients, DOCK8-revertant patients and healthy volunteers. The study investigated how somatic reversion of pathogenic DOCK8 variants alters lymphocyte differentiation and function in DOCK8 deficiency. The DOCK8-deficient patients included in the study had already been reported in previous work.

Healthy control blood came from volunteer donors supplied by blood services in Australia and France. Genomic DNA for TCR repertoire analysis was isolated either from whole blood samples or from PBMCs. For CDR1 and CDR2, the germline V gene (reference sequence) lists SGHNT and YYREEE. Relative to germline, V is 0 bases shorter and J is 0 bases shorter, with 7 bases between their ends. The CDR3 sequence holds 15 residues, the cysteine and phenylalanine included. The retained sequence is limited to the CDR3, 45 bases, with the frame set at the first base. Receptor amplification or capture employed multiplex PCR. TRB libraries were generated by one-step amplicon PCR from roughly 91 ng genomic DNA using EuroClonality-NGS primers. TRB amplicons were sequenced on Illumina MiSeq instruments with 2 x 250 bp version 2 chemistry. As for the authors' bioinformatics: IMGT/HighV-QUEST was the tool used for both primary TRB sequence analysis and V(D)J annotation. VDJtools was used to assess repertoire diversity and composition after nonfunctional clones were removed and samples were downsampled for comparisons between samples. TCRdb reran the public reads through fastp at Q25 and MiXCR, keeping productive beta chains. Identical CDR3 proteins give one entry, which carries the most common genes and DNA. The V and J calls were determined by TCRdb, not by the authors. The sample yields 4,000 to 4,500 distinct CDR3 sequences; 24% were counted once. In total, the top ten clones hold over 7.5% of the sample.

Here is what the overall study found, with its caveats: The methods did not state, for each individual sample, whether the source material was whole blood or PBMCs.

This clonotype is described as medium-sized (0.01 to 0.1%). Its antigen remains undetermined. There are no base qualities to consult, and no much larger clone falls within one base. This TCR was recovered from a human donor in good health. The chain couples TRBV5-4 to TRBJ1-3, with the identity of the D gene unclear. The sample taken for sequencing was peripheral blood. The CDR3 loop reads CASSLDGSSGNTIYF. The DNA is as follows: TGTGCCAGCAGCTTGGACGGCAGCTCTGGAAACACCATATATTTT.